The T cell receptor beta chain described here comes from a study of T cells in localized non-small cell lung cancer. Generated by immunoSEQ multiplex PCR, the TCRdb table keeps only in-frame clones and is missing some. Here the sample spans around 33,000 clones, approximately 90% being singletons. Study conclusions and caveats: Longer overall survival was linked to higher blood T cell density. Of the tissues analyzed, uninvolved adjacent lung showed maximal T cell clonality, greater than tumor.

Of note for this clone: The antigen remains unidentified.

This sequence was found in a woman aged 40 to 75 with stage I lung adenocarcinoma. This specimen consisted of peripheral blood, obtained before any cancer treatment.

CDR3 loop: CASSSAGTRYGYTF. The DNA of the CDR3 is TGTGCCAGCAGTAGCGCCGGGACAAGATATGGCTACACCTTC. The J gene is TRBJ1-2, the V gene TRBV28; a possible D gene is TRBD1 (6 bases). This CDR3 has 14 amino acids. Germline CDR1 and CDR2: MDHEN and SYDVKM. Between the trimmed V and J ends, which lost 5 bases and 5 bases, there was a span of 15 bases.